This T cell receptor beta chain stems from a study of cytomegalovirus exposure and HLA in healthy donors. Study-wide results and caveats: A later analysis reportedly found that, within productive TCRs, an Asian-associated ancestry cluster had fewer N-insertions than the mean observed across the approximately 660 donors. In all likelihood, a cluster of highly shared sequence variants was a sequencing artifact.

V shed 3 bases, J shed 2 bases, and the junction held 1 base outside the gene matches. The CDR3 contains 14 residues. Germline-derived CDR1 and CDR2 are SGDLS and YYNGEE. 60 Vbeta and 13 Jbeta primers were used in PCR. Clones were sequenced by immunoSEQ multiplex PCR, and TCRdb holds only the in-frame ones, with some missing. The sample yields about 150,000 clones, 82% seen once. Concerning this clone itself: Its target is unknown.

The TCR originated in a woman aged 45-65 years in good health and CMV-seropositive. Specimen: PBMCs. The rearrangement uses TRBV9 and TRBJ1-4; TRBD1 matches 7 bases. CDR3 DNA: TGTGCCAGCAGCGCGGACAGGACTAATGAAAAACTGTTTTTT. This encodes CASSADRTNEKLFF.